Listed below are T cell receptor beta chains from one sample, sequenced in a study of T cells in Graves' hyperthyroidism and ophthalmopathy. TCRdb reprocessed the multiplex PCR reads with MiXCR, giving one entry per CDR3 protein. The repertoire holds some 180,000 distinct CDR3 sequences, approximately 15% seen once, with 25% to 35% in the top ten. Specimen: blood. Receptors originate from a woman aged 45-59 years with Graves' hyperthyroidism. Both conserved end residues are part of each CDR3. Rows give clone size only sometimes, using once, few, many, or a class for an expanded clone.

clone size | J gene | V gene | CDR3 protein
many | TRBJ1-6 | TRBV12-3/TRBV12-4 | CASSGTANNSPLHF
many | TRBJ1-3 | TRBV5-1 | CASSSGGTGNTIYF
many | TRBJ1-1 | TRBV18 | CASSPPGILNTEAFF
many | TRBJ2-6 | TRBV6-5 | CASSYYGGTGANVLTF
many | TRBJ1-5 | TRBV27 | CASSLGGRGDQPQHF
many | TRBJ1-1 | TRBV18 | CASSPLDNTEAFF
- | TRBJ1-6 | TRBV27 | CASSFSGSNSPLHF
many | TRBJ1-4 | TRBV28 | CASSRLLATNEKLFF
many | TRBJ1-2 | TRBV6-1 | CASSSHLSGNYGYTF
many | TRBJ2-7 | TRBV20-1 | CSARDPEGHLPEQYF
many | TRBJ2-7 | TRBV7-2 | CASSLIGGGSAYEQYF
many | TRBJ2-2 | TRBV18 | CASSPGISNTGELFF
many | TRBJ1-1 | TRBV6-1 | CASSGGQGPTEAFF
many | TRBJ1-1 | TRBV19 | CASCRRDGITEAFF
many | TRBJ2-1 | TRBV7-2 | CASSFGLEGEQFF
many | TRBJ1-6 | TRBV27 | CASSLMPGRSNSPLHF
many | TRBJ2-5 | TRBV6-1 | CASKLQGARETQYF
- | TRBJ1-1 | TRBV19 | CASSSMQMNTEAFF
- | TRBJ2-3 | TRBV4-3 | CASSQDQGTDTQYF
many | TRBJ2-7 | TRBV4-1 | CASSQREAGEQYF
many | TRBJ1-1 | TRBV5-1 | CASSVYRGGEAFF
many | TRBJ2-2 | TRBV20-1 | CSARPSGGTGELFF
- | TRBJ2-7 | TRBV20-1 | CSVIDPSSSYEQYF
many | TRBJ1-1 | TRBV6-5 | CASSYLGNTEAFF
few | TRBJ2-3 | TRBV19 | CASSIGRSTDTQYF
many | TRBJ1-1 | TRBV18 | CASSGGKNTEAFF
many | TRBJ1-2 | TRBV2 | CASTRTEKGGYTF